The next 16 T cell receptor beta chains were all read from a single sample in a study of control samples from healthy donors and cancer patients. Clones were read by immunoSEQ multiplex PCR, and TCRdb kept only the in-frame ones, dropping some. The table has about 77,000 clones, roughly 92% seen once. The sequenced sample consisted of blood. Source of these receptors: an older woman in good health.

This rearrangement joins TRBV24-1 to TRBJ1-5; 8 nucleotides agree with TRBD1. V dropped 2 bases and J dropped 6; count of bases not matched to a gene: 5. Germline CDR1 reads KGHDR; CDR2 reads SFDVKD. This CDR3 comprises 15 residues. The CDR3 DNA sequence: TGTGCCACCAGTGATTCGCAGGGGGCGGCTCAGCCCCAGCATTTT. Translation gives CATSDSQGAAQPQHF.

V usage is TRBV6-1 and J usage is TRBJ1-1; TRBD1 is a possible D gene (5 bases). V gave up 2 bases and J gave up 5 bases, with 12 bases separating them. Germline V CDR1 and CDR2: MNHNS, SASEGT. This CDR3 spans 14 amino acids. The CDR3, as DNA: TGTGCCAGCAGTGAACTGCAGGGAGATACTGAAGCTTTCTTT. Translation gives CASSELQGDTEAFF.

The count of this clone is one. The V call is TRBV5-4, the J call TRBJ2-3; 8 bases are a match to TRBD2. The germline V gene encodes CDR1 SGHNT and CDR2 YYREEE (reference sequence). The CDR3 contains 13 residues. The V segment lost 5 bases and the J segment 3 bases; nucleotides outside the gene matches: 2. CDR3 protein: CASSRGGTDTQYF. Written as DNA, the CDR3 is TGTGCCAGCAGTCGGGGGGGAACAGATACGCAGTATTTT.

The gene calls are TRBV28 and TRBJ1-1; 8 bases map to TRBD1. The ends lost 5 bases at V and 3 bases at J; junction bases unmatched: 14. This CDR3 has 17 residues. The germline CDR1 and CDR2 sequences are MDHEN and SYDVKM. In nucleotides, the CDR3 is TGTGCCAGCAGTAAAATTTTCGCCCACAGGGGGTACACTGAAGCTTTCTTT. Protein product: CASSKIFAHRGYTEAFF.

The gene calls are TRBV27 and TRBJ2-1, with D perhaps matching TRBD2 (5 bases). The CDR3 spans 14 residues. Per the germline V gene, CDR1 is MNHEY and CDR2 is SMNVEV (reference sequence). With 0 bases removed from V and 4 bases from J, the gap between germline ends came to 7 bases. In nucleotides, the CDR3 is TGTGCCAGCAGTTTATCGGGGAGTTACAATGAGCAGTTCTTC. Translated, it gives CASSLSGSYNEQFF.

The chain uses TRBV4-1 and TRBJ2-2; unclear D gene. This CDR3 has 12 amino acids. Germline CDR1 and CDR2: MGHRA and YSYEKL. V shed 4 bases and J shed 5 bases, with 5 bases lying between them. CDR3 sequence (DNA): TGCGCCAGCAGCCCGTTTACCGGGGAGCTGTTTTTT. It translates to CASSPFTGELFF.

The rearrangement uses TRBV28 and TRBJ1-5; D is undetermined. This CDR3 has 13 amino acids. V was pared by 3 bases and J by 2 bases, with 5 bases between. Germline CDR1 and CDR2: MDHEN and SYDVKM. The CDR3 DNA follows: TGTGCCAGCAGTTTGTATCGCAATCAGCCCCAGCATTTT. Translated: CASSLYRNQPQHF.

In this sample, this clone turned up once. The chain recombines TRBV4-2 with TRBJ1-2; 9 nucleotides align to TRBD1. The ends lost 4 bases at V and 6 bases at J; junction bases unmatched: 6. The CDR3 is 14 amino acids. Germline CDR1 LGHNA, CDR2 YNFKEQ. DNA of the CDR3: TGTGCCAGCAGCCCTCCGGGACAGGGAAATGGCTACACCTTC. Its translation: CASSPPGQGNGYTF.

Remarks on this clone: The sample has other DNA sequences that encode this CDR3 too. The V call is TRBV19, the J call TRBJ1-5; the match to TRBD1 covers 9 bases. The CDR3 runs 13 residues. The V gene end was trimmed by 8 bases and the J gene end by 5 bases; junction bases not matched to a gene: 4. Germline V gene lookup returns CDR1 LNHDA and CDR2 SQIVND (reference sequence). The CDR3 DNA sequence: TGTGCCAGTCGTGGGACAGGGCATCAGCCCCAGCATTTT. Translating it yields CASRGTGHQPQHF.

The chain uses TRBV18 and TRBJ1-1; 7 bases match TRBD1. The germline V gene has CDR1 KGHSH and CDR2 LQKENI. J was trimmed by 5 bases and V by 2 bases; bases with no gene match: 2. This CDR3 comprises 13 residues. CDR3 sequence: CASSPRGPTEAFF. DNA for the CDR3: TGTGCCAGCTCACCAAGGGGGCCAACTGAAGCTTTCTTT.

The chain has TRBV4-3 and TRBJ1-4; possibly TRBD1 for D (5 bases). Germline V lookup: CDR1 LGHNA, CDR2 YSLEER. V dropped 4 bases and J dropped 2 bases, with 14 bases sitting between them. The CDR3 is 16 amino acids. CDR3 sequence (DNA): TGCGCCAGCAGCCGGGGGACCCTTGTCACTAATGAAAAACTGTTTTTT. It codes for CASSRGTLVTNEKLFF.

V and J are TRBV28 and TRBJ1-5; no definite D call. This CDR3 has 13 residues. V lost 2 bases, J lost 9 bases, and 11 bases lay in between. The germline gives CDR1 MDHEN, CDR2 SYDVKM. CDR3 loop: CASSLPTRGPQHF. The CDR3 DNA reads as TGTGCCAGCAGTTTACCGACTAGAGGGCCCCAGCATTTT.

Points on this clone: One end of the junction varies from germline; a read error may be responsible. The rearrangement links TRBV7-7 to TRBJ2-5, with a possible D match to TRBD2 (6 bases). Germline V gene data show CDR1 as SSHAT and CDR2 as FNYEAQ (reference sequence). The CDR3 has 15 amino acids. The CDR3 DNA reads TGTGCTAGCAGCTTAGTTGGGACTCGCCAAGAGACCCAGTACTTC. Its protein is CASSLVGTRQETQYF.

In regard to this clone: The same CDR3 is also encoded by other DNA sequences in this sample. V is TRBV27 and J is TRBJ1-2; TRBD1 matches 8 bases. V was clipped by 5 bases and J by 4 bases; unmatched bases: 6. CDR1 MNHEY and CDR2 SMNVEV come from the germline V gene (reference sequence). CDR3 length: 14 amino acids. DNA of the CDR3: TGTGCCAGCAGTGCAGGACAGGGTGGCTATGGCTACACCTTC. Translated: CASSAGQGGYGYTF.

This chain links TRBV7-2 with TRBJ1-1; possibly TRBD1 for D (5 bases). The CDR3 runs 14 residues. Trimming took off 3 bases at V and 4 bases at J, with 12 bases between the two ends. Germline CDR1 is SGHTA and CDR2 is FQGNSA. The CDR3 loop is CASSFGHQSTEAFF. CDR3 sequence (DNA): TGTGCCAGCAGCTTCGGACATCAATCCACTGAAGCTTTCTTT.

The J gene is TRBJ2-3, the V gene TRBV28; D ambiguous. The CDR3 has 12 residues. The germline V and J ends were trimmed by 8 bases and 6 bases, with 12 bases remaining between them. Looked up from germline, CDR1 is MDHEN and CDR2 is SYDVKM. In DNA form, the CDR3 reads TGTGCCAGCGGTCAGAACCGGGATACGCAGTATTTT. Protein sequence: CASGQNRDTQYF.